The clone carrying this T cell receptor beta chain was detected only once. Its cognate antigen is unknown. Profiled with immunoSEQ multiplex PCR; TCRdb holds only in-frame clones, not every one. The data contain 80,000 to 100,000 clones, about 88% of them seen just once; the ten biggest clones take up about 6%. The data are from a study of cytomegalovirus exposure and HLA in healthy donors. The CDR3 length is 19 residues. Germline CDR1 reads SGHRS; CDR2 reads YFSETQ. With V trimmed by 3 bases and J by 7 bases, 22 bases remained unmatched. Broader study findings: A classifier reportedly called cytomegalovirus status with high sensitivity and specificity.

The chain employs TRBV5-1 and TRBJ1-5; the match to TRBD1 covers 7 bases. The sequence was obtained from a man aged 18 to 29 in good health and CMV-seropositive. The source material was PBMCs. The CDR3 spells CASSYLIGKKTGMTQPQHF. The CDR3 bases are TGCGCCAGCAGCTACCTTATTGGAAAAAAGACAGGGATGACGCAGCCCCAGCATTTT.